Sequencing of this T cell receptor (beta chain) was carried out in a study of cytomegalovirus exposure and HLA in healthy donors (TCRdb year 2017). The study in broad terms: An earlier analysis of several hundred of the donors reported 250 to 300 Gb of sequence data and 100 million to 130 million unique TCR beta sequences from approximately 180 million T cells. Roughly 320 gigabases of sequencing data and around 85 million unique TCR sequences made up an early release that covered nearly 650 HLA-typed donors. The genetic ancestry cluster associated with self-reported Caucasian donors included around 76% of the roughly 400 genotyped donors. The study aimed to test whether signatures of past pathogen exposure could be identified by cataloging public T cell receptors. Using immunosequencing, the study profiled T cell repertoires from roughly 650 subjects and related those repertoires to cytomegalovirus serostatus. Besides the first cohort of under 700 subjects, a separate validation cohort made up of roughly 130 different subjects was used. The study combined high-throughput TCR immunosequencing, statistical association of individual TCRs with disease status, and machine learning to predict cytomegalovirus infection status. To study patterns of TCR occurrence, a later analysis re-analyzed previously published TCR beta repertoires from 550 to 800 donors and added high-resolution HLA genotyping. Rather than using new phenotypic data, the later analysis identified candidate immune exposures from TCR beta sequences and from how often those sequences occurred across donors. In an earlier analysis of roughly 540 of the donors, high-throughput TCR beta sequencing was used to judge whether each TCR beta V gene segment behaved as functional or pseudogenic. Donor age, sex, ethnicity and CMV serostatus were collected together with the repertoire data. Genome-wide SNP genotypes for about three fifths of the roughly 670 donors were used in a later genetic analysis, which treated that subset as a discovery cohort. All discovery cohort repertoires had been generated on a single sequencing platform. HLA typing included class I and class II loci at four-digit resolution. The number of typed donors differed by locus: 629-630 for A, B, C, DRB1 and DQB1; approximately 530 for DQA1; some 610 for DPA1; and some 430 for DPB1. Roughly five DR-DQ haplotypes were handled as single units for association and clustering, since linkage in the cohort was strong. Across 300 to 400 genotyped donors of the cohort, an average of roughly 230,000 unique TCR beta nucleotide sequences per donor were sequenced, and roughly 20% of those sequences were non-productive. Broader findings and caveats from the paper: Several of the top co-occurrence clusters appeared to be linked to parvovirus B19, influenza, CMV and Epstein-Barr virus, according to a later analysis. A cluster of highly shared sequence variants was judged likely to represent a technical artifact of the sequencing pipeline. According to the authors, the approach could potentially be generalized to other disease states and immunological phenotypes. Immune exposure information for the cohort was limited to CMV serostatus. Compared with the approximately 670-donor mean, donors in an Asian-associated ancestry cluster had fewer N-insertions in productive TCRs, according to a later genetic analysis. Cytomegalovirus status was reported to be diagnosed by the classifier with high specificity and sensitivity in both the original and validation cohorts. Three of the identified cytomegalovirus-associated TCR beta chains were confirmed in vitro to be specific for cytomegalovirus antigens. A further reported finding was that TCR beta sequences accurately predicted the HLA-A and HLA-B alleles for most subjects in the first cohort. A later analysis found that TCR association rates varied across HLA loci, with DRB1 alleles showing the most associated TCRs and HLA-C alleles the fewest. In a later genetic analysis, a missense DCLRE1C variant was associated with V-gene and J-gene trimming of TCR beta chains, and the association was replicated in an independent cohort. In this cohort, only TCR beta chains were sequenced, and detectable features were limited by the absence of alpha or paired-chain data. An earlier analysis of approximately 570 of the donors showed that most TCR beta V segments appeared in productive rearrangements either about 90% or about 30% of the time, which broadly matched IMGT annotations. Most TCR sequences were seen in very few donors, while some public TCRs were found in many individuals. Presence/absence analyses assumed roughly uniform sequencing depth across donors, an assumption that may not hold. The study gave a list of some 150 TCR beta chains associated with cytomegalovirus. The 87-base-pair reads could not distinguish some IMGT-functional V segments, including TRBV6-2 and TRBV6-3, so those segments were excluded. Correlated functional status among segregating V segments might be attributable to linkage disequilibrium, but an unknown experimental factor could not be ruled out. A later analysis found that most CMV-associated TCR beta chains appeared HLA-restricted, with HLA associations seemingly driven largely by CMV exposure. In a later analysis, 16,951 TCR beta sequences were associated with specific HLA alleles at a false discovery rate of 0.05. When HLA alleles, especially DR and DQ, strongly co-occurred, TCR associations were difficult to assign to individual alleles. Because HLA typing was unavailable for some donors at each locus, only the typed subset was used in association tests. In a later analysis, HLA-associated TCR beta chains showed more clonal expansion and lower generation probabilities than non-associated chains that were equally common. The earlier analysis of approximately 590 of the donors excluded around 17 rarely observed V segments, including chromosome 9 orphons, because counts were too low.

About this clone itself: Its antigen is still unknown. No base quality values were provided; no much bigger clone lies one nucleotide off.

Receptors were amplified or captured by the immunoSEQ multiplex PCR assay. The multiplex PCR relied on a mix of 60 forward primers for TCR Vbeta segments and 13 reverse primers for TCR Jbeta segments. A multiplex PCR assay on genomic DNA amplified the CDR3 region of rearranged TCR beta genes. On the Illumina HiSeq System, the amplified TCR beta libraries were sequenced as 87-base-pair reads. The paper's processing steps were these. A later analysis tallied tens of millions of unique TCR beta chains across the 610 or so repertoires, and some 10 million of those chains were shared by two or more donors. To remove PCR and sequencing errors, raw reads were error-corrected and collapsed into unique sequences using a nearest-neighbor algorithm that merged closely related sequences. CDR3 sequences were aligned to IMGT reference sequences to assign V, D and J gene segments. Each retained sequence needed at least a six-nucleotide match to both a V gene segment and a J gene segment. Rearrangements were classified as productive when the CDR3 lacked stop codons and remained in frame with V and J, and all other rearrangements were classified as non-productive. CDR3 was defined by IMGT convention, running from the second conserved V-encoded cysteine to the conserved J-encoded phenylalanine. The earlier analysis of about 640 of the donors excluded any sequence lacking an unambiguous match to a single V gene segment. In an earlier analysis of some 590 of the donors, a V segment was called functional when productive rearrangements were above 56.7%, and segregating when the standard deviation between donors exceeded 5%. A statistical classification framework was built to diagnose cytomegalovirus status from the catalog of TCR beta chain sequences. In a later analysis, V and J genes were assigned by comparing TCR nucleotide sequences against IMGT/GENE-DB human TR gene sequences. In a later analysis, CDR3 sequences and most-parsimonious VDJ recombination scenarios were assigned using the TCRdist pipeline. In a later analysis, every TCR beta chain was defined by the combination of its CDR3 amino acid sequence and its V-gene family, and reads without a unique V-gene family were dropped. As a way to deal with suspected cross-contamination and a sequencing artifact, a later analysis dropped nearly 600 nucleotide sequences that were highly shared and had low generation probability. In a later analysis, a clonal expansion index for each public chain was calculated from normalized within-repertoire ranks of inferred template counts. In a later analysis, generation probabilities were computed with a VDJ recombination model fitted to out-of-frame rearrangements, and the resulting probabilities were checked against IGoR. In a later analysis, TCR-TCR, TCR-HLA and TCR-CMV co-occurrence was scored with hypergeometric tests, and a repertoire-size bias correction was applied to TCR pairs. In a later analysis, false discovery rates were estimated by permuting HLA or CMV assignments 20 times. In a later analysis, co-occurring TCRs were grouped using DBSCAN, and TCRdist sequence similarity was added for clustering within HLA-allele-positive subsets. Repertoires with fewer than 30,000 or more than 120,000 public chains, plus five repertoires with anomalous nucleotide sharing, were excluded from co-occurrence clustering. TCRdb took over this immuneACCESS table, retaining in-frame rearrangements with V and J assigned. Such tables are incomplete; in checked studies, under half of the missing clones stem from an unresolved V gene, and the remainder is unexplained. V, J and clone size derive from that table, while D and trimming were established from the DNA sequence. Counted in this sample were about 160,000 clones; around three quarters of them appeared once. Of the sample, approximately 3.1% falls within the top ten clones.

Sequences SNHLY (CDR1) and FYNNEI (CDR2) are obtained from the germline V gene. V gives up 4 bases and J gives up 5 bases, and the segment between their germline ends measures 12 bases. The CDR3 contains 14 residues, cysteine and phenylalanine counted. Of all the DNA, just the CDR3 is kept, 42 bases in frame from base 1. The cohort comprised 666 healthy bone marrow donors. All cohort members were sampled while nominally healthy, although unrecorded immune exposures were likely present. The donor tested CMV seronegative and was one of the 352 seronegative cohort members. Each donor provided a peripheral blood sample, and peripheral blood mononuclear cells were used for TCR beta sequencing. Genomic DNA was extracted from the blood cell samples with the Qiagen DNeasy Blood Extraction Kit.

The source material was PBMCs. The V gene is TRBV2 and the J gene is TRBJ2-4; perhaps TRBD1 is the D gene, with 6 bases matching. The clonotype comes from a woman between 40 and 55 years old in good health and CMV-seronegative. This receptor carries the CDR3 CASSVDSLQNIQYF. In nucleotides, the sequence is TGTGCCAGCAGTGTGGACAGTCTACAAAACATTCAGTACTTC.